The clone carrying this T cell receptor (beta chain) was detected ten times or more. The antigen is unknown. Not enrolled were patients with uncontrolled infection, other autoimmune disease, pregnancy or lactation. Any symptoms of ophthalmopathy came after the first hyperthyroidism diagnosis, from which the blood sample dates. This CDR3 is 15 amino acids long. Deletions cut 0 bases from V and 1 base from J, with 11 bases between. The V gene's germline CDR1 is SGHRS and CDR2 YFSETQ. The data originate from a study of T cells in Graves' hyperthyroidism and ophthalmopathy. Across the whole study: Before treatment of any kind, peripheral blood was taken at initial diagnosis.

Amplified regions were TCR beta CDR3 sequences from RNA transcripts. The HTBI primer set drove a first-round RT-PCR of the TCR CDR3. MiXCR, applied by TCRdb to the multiplex PCR reads, yields one record per CDR3 protein. Seen here are more than 350,000 distinct CDR3 sequences, approximately 18% observed once, and the top ten hold 30% to 40%. The study, taken as a whole, reports: Researchers report that a 13 V-J model separated ophthalmopathy from stable hyperthyroidism.

V usage is TRBV5-1 and J usage is TRBJ2-7; tentative D call: TRBD1 (6 bases). The source of this sequence is a woman under 40 with Graves' hyperthyroidism that later progressed to Graves' ophthalmopathy. Sequencing input: blood. CDR3 loop: CASSLGQVLSYEQYF. CDR3 bases: TGCGCCAGCAGCTTGGGACAGGTCCTTTCCTACGAGCAGTACTTC.